This TCR beta chain was identified in a study of blood T cells in healthy people across ages. V was trimmed by 3 bases and J by 4 bases, leaving 9 bases between them. Germline CDR1 and CDR2: SEHNR and FQNEAQ (reference sequence). This CDR3 has 14 amino acids. With a J-beta primer mix and a sample-barcoded 5' primer, a second PCR ran about 7 to 12 cycles. One entry per CDR3 protein results from TCRdb running MiXCR on the 5' RACE reads. The sample records about 970,000 distinct CDR3 sequences, about 53% being singletons. This clonotype came up once. The specimen sequenced was blood. The chain joins TRBV7-9 to TRBJ2-2, with unresolved D. The sequence was collected from a woman aged 60-70 years in good health. The CDR3 DNA is TGTGCCAGCAGCTTCAGGTTGAGCACCGGGGAGCTGTTTTTT. Its protein is CASSFRLSTGELFF.